This TCR beta chain was recovered during a study of control samples from healthy donors and cancer patients. The data were produced by immunoSEQ multiplex PCR, yet TCRdb's version contains in-frame clones alone and is incomplete. The repertoire includes about 150,000 clones, approximately 94% of them detected once, and 5.7% sits in the top ten. Germline values: CDR1 DFQATT, CDR2 SNEGSKA (reference sequence). The CDR3 sequence is 11 residues long. Trimming stripped 4 bases from V and 1 base from J, with 4 bases between. Sequenced: blood. This TCR was recovered from a man in his forties or fifties in good health. The chain recombines TRBV20-1 with TRBJ2-5; D gene unclear. The CDR3 protein is CSAKIQETQYF. CDR3 DNA sequence: TGCAGTGCTAAAATCCAAGAGACCCAGTACTTC.